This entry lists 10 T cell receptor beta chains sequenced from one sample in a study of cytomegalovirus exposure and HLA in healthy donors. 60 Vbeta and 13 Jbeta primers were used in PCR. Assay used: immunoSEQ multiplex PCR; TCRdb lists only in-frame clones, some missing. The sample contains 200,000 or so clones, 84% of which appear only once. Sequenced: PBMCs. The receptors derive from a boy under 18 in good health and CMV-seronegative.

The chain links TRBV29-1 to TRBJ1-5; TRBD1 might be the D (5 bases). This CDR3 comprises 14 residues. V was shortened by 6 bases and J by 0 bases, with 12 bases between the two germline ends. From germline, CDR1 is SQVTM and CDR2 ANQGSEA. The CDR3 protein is CSVLTDNSNQPQHF. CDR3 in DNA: TGCAGCGTGCTGACAGACAATAGCAATCAGCCCCAGCATTTT.

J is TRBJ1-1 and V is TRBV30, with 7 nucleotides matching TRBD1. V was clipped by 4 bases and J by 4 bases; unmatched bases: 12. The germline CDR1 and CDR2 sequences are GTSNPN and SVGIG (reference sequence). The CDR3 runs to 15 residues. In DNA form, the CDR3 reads TGTGCCTGGAATAACCGGGACAGCGGAATCACTGAAGCTTTCTTT. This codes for CAWNNRDSGITEAFF.

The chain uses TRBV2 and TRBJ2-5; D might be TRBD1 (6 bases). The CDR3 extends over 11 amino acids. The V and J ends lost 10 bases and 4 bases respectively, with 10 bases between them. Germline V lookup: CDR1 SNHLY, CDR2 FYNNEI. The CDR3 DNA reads TGTGCCAATGTAGGGGGAGAGACCCAGTACTTC. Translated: CANVGGETQYF.

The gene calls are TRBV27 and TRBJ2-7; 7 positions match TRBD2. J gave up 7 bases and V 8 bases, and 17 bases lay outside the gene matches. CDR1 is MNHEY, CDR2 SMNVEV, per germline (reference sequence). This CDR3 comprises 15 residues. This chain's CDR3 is CASYRGGDGSGEQYF. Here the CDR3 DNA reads TGTGCCAGCTATAGGGGAGGGGATGGCTCGGGGGAGCAGTACTTC.

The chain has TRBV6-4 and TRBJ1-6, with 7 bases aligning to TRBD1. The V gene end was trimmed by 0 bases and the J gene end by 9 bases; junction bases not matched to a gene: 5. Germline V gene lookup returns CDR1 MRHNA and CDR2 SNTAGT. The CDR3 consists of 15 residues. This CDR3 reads CASSDSTGIGSPLHF. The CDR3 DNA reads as TGTGCCAGCAGTGACTCGACAGGGATAGGTTCACCCCTCCACTTT.

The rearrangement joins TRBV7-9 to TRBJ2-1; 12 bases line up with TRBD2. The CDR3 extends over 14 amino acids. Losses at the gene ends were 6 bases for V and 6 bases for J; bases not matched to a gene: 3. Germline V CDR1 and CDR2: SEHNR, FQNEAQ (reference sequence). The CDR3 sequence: CASRTSGSSNEQFF. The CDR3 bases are TGTGCCAGCAGGACTAGCGGGAGCTCCAATGAGCAGTTCTTC.

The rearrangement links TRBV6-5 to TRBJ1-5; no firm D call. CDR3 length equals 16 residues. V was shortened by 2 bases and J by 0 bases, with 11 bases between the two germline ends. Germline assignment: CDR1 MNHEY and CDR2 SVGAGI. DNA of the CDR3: TGTGCCAGCAGTTACCGAACACCTTATAGCAATCAGCCCCAGCATTTT. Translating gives CASSYRTPYSNQPQHF.

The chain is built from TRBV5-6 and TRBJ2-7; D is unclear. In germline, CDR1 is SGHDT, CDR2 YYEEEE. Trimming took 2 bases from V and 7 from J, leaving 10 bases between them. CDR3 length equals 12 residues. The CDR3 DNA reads TGTGCCAGCAGCTTCGGGTCAAAGGAGCAGTACTTC. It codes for CASSFGSKEQYF. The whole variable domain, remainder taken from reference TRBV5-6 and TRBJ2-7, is DAGVTQSPTHLIKTRGQQVTLRCSPKSGHDTVSWYQQALGQGPQFIFQYYEEEERQRGNFPDRFSGHQFPNYSSELNVNALLLGDSALYLCASSFGSKEQYFGPGTRLTVT.

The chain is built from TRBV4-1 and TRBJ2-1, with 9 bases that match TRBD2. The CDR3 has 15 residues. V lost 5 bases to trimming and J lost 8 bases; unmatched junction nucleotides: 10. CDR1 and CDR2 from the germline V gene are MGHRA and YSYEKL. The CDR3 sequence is CASSDYLAGFYEQFF. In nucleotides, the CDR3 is TGCGCCAGCAGCGATTACCTAGCGGGGTTTTATGAGCAGTTCTTC.

For the CDR3, the DNA is TGTGCCAGCAGCCCCGCTGGGCACCGCACAGATACGCAGTATTTT. This sequence encodes CASSPAGHRTDTQYF. The rearrangement uses TRBV9 and TRBJ2-3; D uncertain. The CDR3 covers 15 residues. The V gene's germline CDR1 is SGDLS and CDR2 YYNGEE. The V end was cut by 4 bases, the J end by 1 base, with 13 bases between. Together with reference TRBV9 and TRBJ2-3, the CDR3 gives the full variable domain: DSGVTQTPKHLITATGQRVTLRCSPRSGDLSVYWYQQSLDQGLQFLIQYYNGEERAKGNILERFSAQQFPDLHSELNLSSLELGDSALYFCASSPAGHRTDTQYFGPGTRLTVL.